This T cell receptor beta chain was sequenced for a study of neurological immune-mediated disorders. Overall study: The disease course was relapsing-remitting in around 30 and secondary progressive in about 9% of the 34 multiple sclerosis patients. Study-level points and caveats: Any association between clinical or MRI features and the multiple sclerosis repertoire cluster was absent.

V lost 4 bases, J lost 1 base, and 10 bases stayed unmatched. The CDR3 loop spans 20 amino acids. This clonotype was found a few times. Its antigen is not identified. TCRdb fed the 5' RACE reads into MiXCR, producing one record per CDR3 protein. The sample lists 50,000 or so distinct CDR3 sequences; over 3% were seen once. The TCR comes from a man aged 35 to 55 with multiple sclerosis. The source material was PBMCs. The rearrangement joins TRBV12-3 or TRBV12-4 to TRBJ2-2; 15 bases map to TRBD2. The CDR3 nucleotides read TGTGCCAGCAGTTCCTCTCCGGGACTAGCGGGGGGCATGAACACCGGGGAGCTGTTTTTT. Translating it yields CASSSSPGLAGGMNTGELFF.